What follows describes a single TCR beta chain. The table came from immunoSEQ multiplex PCR; TCRdb's copy has only in-frame clones and leaves some out. The sample contains 140,000 to 150,000 clones, approximately 84% of which appear only once. The data are from a study of blood T cell repertoires in COVID-19. In the study overall: The analysed material was cDNA or gDNA that came from T cells, B-cell-depleted T cells, or PBMCs.

Looked up from germline, CDR1 is GTSNPN and CDR2 is SVGIG (reference sequence). The V gene end was trimmed by 0 bases and the J gene end by 6 bases; junction bases not matched to a gene: 6. The CDR3 covers 14 residues. The chain has TRBV30 and TRBJ1-2; 8 positions match TRBD1. Sequencing used peripheral blood. The source is a woman in her fifties or sixties with acute or convalescent COVID-19. This CDR3 reads CAWSVRRGLNGYTF. In nucleotides, the CDR3 is TGTGCCTGGAGTGTACGCAGGGGGCTAAATGGCTACACCTTC. The full variable domain, with the rest looked up from reference TRBV30 and TRBJ1-2, is SQTIHQWPATLVQPVGSPLSLECTVEGTSNPNLYWYRQAAGRGLQLLFYSVGIGQISSEVPQNLSASRPQDRQFILSSKKLLLSDSGFYLCAWSVRRGLNGYTFGSGTRLTVV.